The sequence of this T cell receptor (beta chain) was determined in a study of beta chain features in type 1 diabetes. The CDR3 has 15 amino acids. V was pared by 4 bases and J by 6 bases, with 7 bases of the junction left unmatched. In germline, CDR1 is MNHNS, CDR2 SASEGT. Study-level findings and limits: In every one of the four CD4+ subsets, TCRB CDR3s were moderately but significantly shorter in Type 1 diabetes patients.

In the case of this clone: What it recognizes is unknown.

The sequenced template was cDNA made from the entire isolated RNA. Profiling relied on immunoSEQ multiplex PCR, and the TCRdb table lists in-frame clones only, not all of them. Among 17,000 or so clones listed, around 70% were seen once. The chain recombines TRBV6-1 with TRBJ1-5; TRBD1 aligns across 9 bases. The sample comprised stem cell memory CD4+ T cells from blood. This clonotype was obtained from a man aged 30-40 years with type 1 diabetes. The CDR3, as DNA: TGTGCCAGCAGTGGGGACAGGGTGGAGGGTCAGCCCCAGCATTTT. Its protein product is CASSGDRVEGQPQHF.